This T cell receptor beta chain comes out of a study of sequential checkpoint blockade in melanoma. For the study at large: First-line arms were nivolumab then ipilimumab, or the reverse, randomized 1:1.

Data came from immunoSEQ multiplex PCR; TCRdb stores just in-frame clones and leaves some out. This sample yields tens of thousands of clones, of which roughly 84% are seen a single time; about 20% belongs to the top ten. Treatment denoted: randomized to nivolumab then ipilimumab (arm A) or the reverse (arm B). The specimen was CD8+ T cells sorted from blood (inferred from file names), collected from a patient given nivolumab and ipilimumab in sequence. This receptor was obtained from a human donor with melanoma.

The CDR3 DNA reads TGTGCCAGCAGCGTAGGGGGATCGACAGGGAACACTGAAGCTTTCTTT. Translation gives CASSVGGSTGNTEAFF. The rearrangement uses TRBV9 and TRBJ1-1, with D possibly TRBD1 on 6 matching bases. Germline V CDR1 and CDR2: SGDLS, YYNGEE. V was cut by 0 bases and J by 1 base, with 13 bases left in between. CDR3 size: 16 residues.